Below, 19 T cell receptor beta chains from the same sample are listed, as sequenced in a study of shared clonotypes between healthy human individuals. The protocol was immunoSEQ multiplex PCR, while the TCRdb copy is restricted to in-frame clones and leaves out a portion. The table lists approximately 530,000 clones, approximately 95% of them singletons, with 0.06% in the top ten. Sequencing used naive CD4+ T cells sorted from blood. Subset: CD45RA+ positively selected. The origin of the receptors is a young woman in good health.

The V call is TRBV10-3, the J call TRBJ2-2, with D hard to call. The CDR3 is made up of 14 amino acids. V was shortened by 2 bases and J by 4 bases, with 8 bases between the two germline ends. Germline V gene sequence: CDR1 ENHRY, CDR2 SYGVKD. Here the CDR3 DNA reads TGTGCCATCAGTGAGGGATTAGGCACCGGGGAGCTGTTTTTT. Its translation: CAISEGLGTGELFF.

This clone appeared a single time. The chain couples TRBV12-2 to TRBJ1-4. TRBV12-2 corresponds to a pseudogene. The CDR3 runs 14 residues. CDR3 region: CASRFFEGTSQLFF. As DNA, the CDR3 is TGTGCAAGTCGCTTCTTCGAAGGGACGAGTCAACTGTTTTTT.

The chain uses TRBV19 and TRBJ1-2; D not certain. There are 16 residues in the CDR3. Trimming removed 4 bases from V and 5 bases from J, with 20 bases in between. From germline, CDR1 is LNHDA and CDR2 SQIVND (reference sequence). CDR3 sequence reads: CASSSVAGFVGYGYTF. The CDR3 nucleotides read TGTGCCAGTAGTAGTGTGGCAGGCTTCGTCGGATATGGCTACACCTTC.

Notes on this clone: This sample also contains other DNA sequences that code for the same CDR3. The genes are TRBV28 and TRBJ2-7; 14 nucleotides align to TRBD2. The ends lost 6 bases at V and 2 bases at J; junction bases unmatched: 0. The CDR3 length is 14 residues. Looked up from germline, CDR1 is MDHEN and CDR2 is SYDVKM. CDR3 in DNA: TGTGCCAGCAGGACTAGCGGGAGGGCCTACGAGCAGTACTTC. Its translation is CASRTSGRAYEQYF.

The rearrangement links TRBV18 to TRBJ1-1, with D hard to call. This CDR3 spans 15 amino acids. Trimming left V 3 bases short and J 4 bases short, with 15 bases between. The germline V gene has CDR1 KGHSH and CDR2 LQKENI. The CDR3 DNA follows: TGTGCCAGCTCACCCAGGACCTCGGAAGGCACTGAAGCTTTCTTT. Its translation: CASSPRTSEGTEAFF.

The chain has TRBV6-1 and TRBJ2-3, with D unresolved. The CDR3 spans 13 residues. Looked up from germline, CDR1 is MNHNS and CDR2 is SASEGT. Trimming removed 3 bases from V and 3 bases from J, with 7 bases in between. The CDR3 is CASSDPQTDTQYF. DNA of the CDR3: TGTGCCAGCAGTGACCCTCAAACAGATACGCAGTATTTT.

The chain uses TRBV2 and TRBJ1-5, with D tentatively TRBD1 (6 bases). V lost 6 bases and J lost 7, with 13 bases in between. Per the germline V gene, CDR1 is SNHLY and CDR2 is FYNNEI. The CDR3 loop spans 13 amino acids. The CDR3: CASRPARGQPQHF. CDR3 sequence (DNA): TGTGCCAGCAGGCCCGCTAGGGGGCAGCCCCAGCATTTT.

The chain recombines TRBV29-1 with TRBJ1-1, with 10 nucleotides matching TRBD1. CDR1 and CDR2 from the germline V gene are SQVTM and ANQGSEA. The ends lost 7 bases at V and 6 bases at J; junction bases unmatched: 11. This CDR3 has 14 amino acids. For the CDR3, the DNA is TGCAGCGGAGGATCCTCCGGGACAGGGGCTGAAGCTTTCTTT. Residues: CSGGSSGTGAEAFF.

V usage is TRBV19 and J usage is TRBJ2-5, with TRBD1 matching 12 bases. V lost 5 bases, J lost 5 bases, and 6 bases stayed unmatched. The germline V gene encodes CDR1 LNHDA and CDR2 SQIVND (reference sequence). The CDR3 has 15 amino acids. This chain's CDR3 is CASSFSGQGAETQYF. The CDR3 DNA reads TGTGCCAGTAGTTTTTCGGGACAGGGGGCTGAGACCCAGTACTTC.

The rearrangement uses TRBV9 and TRBJ2-3; 9 positions agree with TRBD2. Germline V gives CDR1 SGDLS, CDR2 YYNGEE. J lost 3 bases, V lost 0 bases, and 8 bases had no gene match. This CDR3 contains 17 residues. The CDR3 coding sequence is TGTGCCAGCAGCGTAGCTCCCTTTAGCGGGAGAACAGATACGCAGTATTTT. The encoded protein is CASSVAPFSGRTDTQYF.

The chain is built from TRBV28 and TRBJ2-7; D may be TRBD2 (6 bases). From germline, CDR1 is MDHEN and CDR2 SYDVKM. The CDR3 sequence is 13 residues long. Trimming took 7 bases from V and 6 from J, leaving 16 bases between them. CDR3 sequence: CASTQISSVEQYF. In DNA form, the CDR3 reads TGTGCCAGCACCCAAATATCTAGCGTCGAGCAGTACTTC.

V and J are TRBV7-9 and TRBJ2-5, with 8 bases matching TRBD1. The closer fit of TRBJ2-7 to the DNA end suggests the J call may be wrong. The CDR3 has 15 residues. The V gene's germline CDR1 is SEHNR and CDR2 FQNEAQ (reference sequence). The CDR3 DNA follows: TGTGCCAGCAGCATTGGACAGGGTCTCTCCTACGAGCAGTACTTC. The encoded protein is CASSIGQGLSYEQYF.

This chain connects TRBV6-4 to TRBJ2-3; TRBD1 or TRBD2 may be the D gene (6 bases each). Germline V gene sequence: CDR1 MRHNA, CDR2 SNTAGT. The CDR3 consists of 15 residues. V was clipped by 2 bases and J by 2 bases, with 11 bases between them. CDR3 coding DNA: TGTGCCAGCAGTGACAGGGGGGCACACACAGATACGCAGTATTTT. Protein product: CASSDRGAHTDTQYF.

This clone has more than one count but fewer than ten. The V call is TRBV2, the J call TRBJ2-7; D is uncertain. Germline values: CDR1 SNHLY, CDR2 FYNNEI. Trimming took 6 bases from V and 0 from J, leaving 15 bases between them. The CDR3 runs 15 residues. CDR3 sequence: CASRHGQESSYEQYF. The CDR3 coding sequence is TGTGCCAGCAGACATGGTCAGGAGAGCTCCTACGAGCAGTACTTC. Full variable domain (outside the CDR3, taken from reference TRBV2 and TRBJ2-7): EPEVTQTPSHQVTQMGQEVILRCVPISNHLYFYWYRQILGQKVEFLVSFYNNEISEKSEIFDDQFSVERPDGSNFTLKIRSTKLEDSAMYFCASRHGQESSYEQYFGPGTRLTVT.

This clone was seen a single time. The J gene is TRBJ2-1, the V gene TRBV5-1; TRBD2 agrees at 16 bases. The ends lost 5 bases at V and 9 bases at J; junction bases unmatched: 8. CDR1 is SGHRS, CDR2 YFSETQ, per germline. The CDR3 has 16 amino acids. In DNA form, the CDR3 reads TGCGCCAGCAGACAGGGACTAGCGGGAGGGCTGGCTGAGCAGTTCTTC. Its protein is CASRQGLAGGLAEQFF.

For the CDR3, the DNA is TGTGCCAGTAGTATAAGGAGGAACGAGCAGTACTTC. Translation gives CASSIRRNEQYF. This rearrangement joins TRBV19 to TRBJ2-7, with D possibly being TRBD2 (5 bases). V was shortened by 2 bases and J by 5 bases, with 7 bases between the two germline ends. CDR1 is LNHDA, CDR2 SQIVND, per germline (reference sequence). The CDR3 sequence is 12 residues long.

The chain has TRBV9 and TRBJ1-5; 9 bases agree with TRBD1. Looked up from germline, CDR1 is SGDLS and CDR2 is YYNGEE. The CDR3 covers 15 residues. J lost 4 bases, V lost 4 bases, and 6 bases had no gene match. This CDR3 reads CASSPTGTGNQPQHF. CDR3 DNA sequence: TGTGCCAGCAGCCCAACGGGGACAGGGAATCAGCCCCAGCATTTT.

CDR3 in DNA: TGCAGCGTTGTTACCGCCGTCTACAATGAGCAGTTCTTC. Protein sequence: CSVVTAVYNEQFF. This chain uses TRBV29-1 with TRBJ2-1; no clear D. V lost 4 bases and J lost 3, with 10 bases in between. The V gene's germline CDR1 is SQVTM and CDR2 ANQGSEA. The CDR3 is made up of 13 amino acids.

The chain joins TRBV11-2 to TRBJ2-7, with D possibly being TRBD2 (5 bases). Trimming removed 6 bases from V and 3 bases from J, with 18 bases in between. Germline V gene data show CDR1 as SGHAT and CDR2 as FQNNGV. The length of the CDR3 is 15 residues. The CDR3 DNA reads as TGTGCCAGCAGACCATCTCCGGGGAACCGCTACGAGCAGTACTTC. Translated: CASRPSPGNRYEQYF.